This T cell receptor beta chain was sequenced in a study of blood T cell repertoires in COVID-19. The assay was immunoSEQ multiplex PCR, and TCRdb's table has in-frame clones only and misses some. The sample comprises 170,000 or so clones, roughly 86% of which are singletons, and about 7% rests with the top ten. The CDR3 is 13 residues long. After removal of 6 bases from V and 8 bases from J, the junction contained 4 bases not matched to a gene. Sequences were obtained from peripheral blood. The V call is TRBV12-3 or TRBV12-4, the J call TRBJ1-4, with 9 bases fitting TRBD1. The TCR originated in a man between 50 and 59 years old with active or convalescent COVID-19. The CDR3 bases are TGTGCCAGCAGGGACAGGGGATACGAAAAACTGTTTTTT. Translated, it gives CASRDRGYEKLFF.